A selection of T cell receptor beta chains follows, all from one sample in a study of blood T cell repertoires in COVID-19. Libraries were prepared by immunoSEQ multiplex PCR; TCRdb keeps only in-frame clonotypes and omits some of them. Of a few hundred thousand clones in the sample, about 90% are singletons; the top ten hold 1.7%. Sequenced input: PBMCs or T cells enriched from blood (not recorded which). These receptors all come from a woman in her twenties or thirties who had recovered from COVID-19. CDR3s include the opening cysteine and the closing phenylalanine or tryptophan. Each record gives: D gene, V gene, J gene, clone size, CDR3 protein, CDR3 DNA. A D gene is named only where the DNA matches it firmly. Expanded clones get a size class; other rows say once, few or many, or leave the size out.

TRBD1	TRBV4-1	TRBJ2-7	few	CASSGGTGNYEQYF	TGCGCCAGCAGCGGCGGGACAGGTAACTACGAGCAGTACTTC
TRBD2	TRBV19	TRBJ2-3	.	CASSQTRTSGRKNRDTQYF	TGTGCCAGTAGCCAAACCCGGACTAGCGGGAGGAAGAATAGAGATACGCAGTATTTT
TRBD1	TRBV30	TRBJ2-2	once	CAWVRDRVLNTGELFF	TGTGCCTGGGTCCGGGACAGGGTCCTGAACACCGGGGAGCTGTTTTTT
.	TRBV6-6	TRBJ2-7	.	CASSYSIGANEQYF	TGTGCCAGCAGTTACTCGATTGGGGCCAACGAGCAGTACTTC
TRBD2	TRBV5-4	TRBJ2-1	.	CASSGTSGPYNEQFF	TGTGCCAGCAGCGGGACTAGCGGGCCCTACAATGAGCAGTTCTTC
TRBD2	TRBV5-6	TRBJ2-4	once	CASSLAGGGAKNIQYF	TGTGCCAGCAGTCTAGCGGGTGGGGGCGCCAAAAACATTCAGTACTTC
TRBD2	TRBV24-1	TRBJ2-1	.	CATSDTPRTSGSDEQFF	TGTGCCACCAGTGATACTCCTCGGACTAGCGGGAGCGATGAGCAGTTCTTC
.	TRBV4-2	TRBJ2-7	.	CASSQDRSQGAYEQYF	TGTGCCAGCAGCCAAGATCGGAGTCAGGGTGCGTACGAGCAGTACTTC
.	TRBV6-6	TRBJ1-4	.	CASRGGRTTNEKLFF	TGTGCCAGCCGGGGGGGGCGTACAACGAATGAAAAACTGTTTTTT
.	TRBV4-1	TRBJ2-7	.	CASSQDLVSLIYEQYF	TGCGCCAGCAGCCAAGATCTGGTCAGTTTAATCTACGAGCAGTACTTC
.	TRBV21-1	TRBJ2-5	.	CASSKAFDRDRGETQYF	TGTGCCAGCAGCAAAGCTTTCGACCGGGACAGGGGGGAGACCCAGTACTTC
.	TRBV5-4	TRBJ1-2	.	CASSGTRGNGYTF	TGTGCCAGCAGCGGGACGCGGGGGAATGGCTACACCTTC
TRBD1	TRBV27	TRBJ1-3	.	CASSRQGQNSGNTIYF	TGTGCCAGCAGCCGACAGGGCCAAAACTCTGGAAACACCATATATTTT
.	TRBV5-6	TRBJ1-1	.	CASSFQGARTEAFF	TGTGCCAGCAGCTTCCAAGGGGCGCGTACTGAAGCTTTCTTT
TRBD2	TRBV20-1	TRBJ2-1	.	CSARDYLEQFF	TGCAGTGCGAGGGACTACTTAGAGCAGTTCTTC
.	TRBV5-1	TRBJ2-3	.	CASSFTRTSGDTQYF	TGCGCCAGCAGCTTTACTAGGACCTCGGGGGATACGCAGTATTTT
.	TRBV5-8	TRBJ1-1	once	CASSLLGGPAFF	TGTGCCAGCAGCTTGTTGGGAGGGCCAGCTTTCTTT
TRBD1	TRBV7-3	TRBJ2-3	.	CASSSRTGDPTDTQYF	TGTGCCAGCAGCTCCAGAACAGGGGACCCGACAGATACGCAGTATTTT
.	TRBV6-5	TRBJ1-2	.	CASGGQPSGYTF	TGTGCCAGCGGAGGACAGCCGTCTGGCTACACCTTC
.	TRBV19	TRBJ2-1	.	CASSTLWEQFF	TGTGCCAGTAGCACATTATGGGAGCAGTTCTTC
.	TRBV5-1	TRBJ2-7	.	CASSPTTYEQYF	TGCGCCAGCAGCCCCACAACCTACGAGCAGTACTTC
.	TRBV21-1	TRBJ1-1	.	CASSKSWTGGTEAFF	TGTGCCAGCAGCAAATCGTGGACAGGGGGCACTGAAGCTTTCTTT
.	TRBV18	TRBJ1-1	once	CASSPFIAPNTEAFF	TGTGCCAGCTCACCATTCATAGCTCCGAACACTGAAGCTTTCTTT
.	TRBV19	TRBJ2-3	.	CASRGDSTDTQYF	TGTGCCAGTAGGGGGGACTCCACAGATACGCAGTATTTT
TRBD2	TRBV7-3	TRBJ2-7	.	CASSSNGLAGKQYF	TGTGCCAGCAGCTCGAACGGACTAGCGGGGAAGCAGTACTTC
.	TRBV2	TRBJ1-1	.	CASSELVSMLPTNTEAFF	TGTGCCAGCAGTGAACTAGTTAGCATGTTACCTACGAACACTGAAGCTTTCTTT
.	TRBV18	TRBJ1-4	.	CASSPLDTGEKLFF	TGTGCCAGCTCACCACTAGACACCGGCGAAAAACTGTTTTTT
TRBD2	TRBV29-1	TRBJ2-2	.	CSVRVLAGGLIDTGELFF	TGCAGCGTTAGGGTACTAGCGGGAGGACTGATTGACACCGGGGAGCTGTTTTTT
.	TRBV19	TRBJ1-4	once	CASSVGSTNEKLFF	TGTGCCAGTAGTGTCGGGAGTACTAATGAAAAACTGTTTTTT
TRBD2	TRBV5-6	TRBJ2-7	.	CASSLARSGSYTYEQYF	TGTGCCAGCAGCTTGGCCCGGAGCGGGAGTTACACCTACGAGCAGTACTTC
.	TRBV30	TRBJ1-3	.	CAWDGGNTIYF	TGTGCCTGGGACGGTGGAAACACCATATATTTT
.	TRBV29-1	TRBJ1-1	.	CSVKTGSRMNTEAFF	TGCAGCGTTAAAACCGGGAGCAGGATGAACACTGAAGCTTTCTTT
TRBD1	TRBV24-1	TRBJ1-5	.	CATSDPTQGGQPQHF	TGTGCCACCAGTGACCCCACCCAGGGGGGACAGCCCCAGCATTTT
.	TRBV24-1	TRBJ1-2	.	CATSDPGGGYTF	TGTGCCACCAGTGACCCGGGAGGTGGCTACACCTTC
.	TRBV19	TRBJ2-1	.	CASSIGTLRIDEQFF	TGTGCCAGTAGTATAGGGACTCTGAGAATAGATGAGCAGTTCTTC
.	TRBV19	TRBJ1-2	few	CASSIQGPNYGYTF	TGTGCCAGTAGTATCCAGGGTCCTAACTATGGCTACACCTTC
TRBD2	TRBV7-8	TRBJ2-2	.	CASSLEISGGGELFF	TGTGCCAGCAGCTTAGAGATTAGCGGGGGCGGGGAGCTGTTTTTT
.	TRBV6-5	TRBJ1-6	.	CASRLGGGGNSPLHF	TGTGCCAGCAGACTGGGTGGGGGGGGAAATTCACCCCTCCACTTT
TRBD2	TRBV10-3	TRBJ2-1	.	CAIRLGLAAYNEQFF	TGTGCCATCAGGTTGGGACTAGCGGCCTACAATGAGCAGTTCTTC
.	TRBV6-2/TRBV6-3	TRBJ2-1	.	CASSFTKIASGEQFF	TGTGCCAGCAGTTTCACCAAGATAGCGTCCGGGGAGCAGTTCTTC
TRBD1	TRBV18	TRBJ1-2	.	CASSPPRQGASYGYTF	TGTGCCAGCTCACCACCACGACAGGGGGCCTCTTATGGCTACACCTTC
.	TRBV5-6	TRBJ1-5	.	CASSSGGINQPQHF	TGTGCCAGCAGCTCCGGAGGGATAAATCAGCCCCAGCATTTT
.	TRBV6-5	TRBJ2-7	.	CASTAGVVYEQYF	TGTGCCAGCACCGCAGGGGTGGTCTACGAGCAGTACTTC
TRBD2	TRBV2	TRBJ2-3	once	CAASGRDTDTQYF	TGTGCCGCTAGCGGGAGGGACACAGATACGCAGTATTTT
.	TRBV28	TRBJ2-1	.	CAIERNEQFF	TGTGCCATAGAGCGCAATGAGCAGTTCTTC
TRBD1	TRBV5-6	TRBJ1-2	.	CASSLGPGQGAAGYTF	TGTGCCAGCAGCTTGGGACCGGGCCAGGGGGCGGCTGGCTACACCTTC
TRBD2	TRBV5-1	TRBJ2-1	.	CASSLMLAGGPAEQFF	TGCGCCAGCAGCTTGATGCTAGCGGGAGGGCCGGCTGAGCAGTTCTTC
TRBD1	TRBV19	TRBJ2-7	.	CASSPTGNTYEQYF	TGTGCCAGTAGCCCGACAGGGAACACCTACGAGCAGTACTTC
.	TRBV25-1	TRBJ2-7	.	CASSEWGGGYEQYF	TGTGCCAGCAGTGAATGGGGAGGGGGTTACGAGCAGTACTTC
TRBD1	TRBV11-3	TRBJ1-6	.	CASSSTGYSPLHF	TGTGCCAGCAGCTCGACAGGGTATTCACCCCTCCACTTT
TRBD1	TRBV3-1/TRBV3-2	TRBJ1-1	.	CASSHPGGEAFF	TGTGCCAGCAGCCACCCAGGGGGTGAAGCTTTCTTT
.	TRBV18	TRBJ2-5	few	CASSPLETQYF	TGTGCCAGCTCACCCTTGGAGACCCAGTACTTC
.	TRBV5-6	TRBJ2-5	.	CASSGPGMTLKETQYF	TGTGCCAGCAGCGGACCCGGGATGACGCTCAAAGAGACCCAGTACTTC
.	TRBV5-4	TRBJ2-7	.	CASSPGHEIHEQYF	TGTGCCAGCAGCCCCGGACACGAGATCCACGAGCAGTACTTC
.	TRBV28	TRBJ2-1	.	CASSFRNEQFF	TGTGCCAGCAGTTTCAGGAATGAGCAGTTCTTC
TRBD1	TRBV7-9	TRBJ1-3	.	CASSLAMTGASSGNTIYF	TGTGCCAGCAGCTTAGCGATGACAGGGGCCTCCTCTGGAAACACCATATATTTT
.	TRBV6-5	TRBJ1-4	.	CASRVQGGHEKLFF	TGTGCCAGCAGGGTACAGGGCGGGCATGAAAAACTGTTTTTT